These 5 T cell receptor beta chains originate from one sample sequenced in a study of shared clonotypes between healthy human individuals. Terminally differentiated effector memory CD45RA+ cells were excluded by CCR7 positive selection of CD45RO-negative cells. Assay: immunoSEQ multiplex PCR; the TCRdb copy retains only in-frame clones and omits some. The table shows roughly 850,000 clones, with roughly 96% occurring only once. The specimen was naive CD8+ T cells sorted from blood. All receptors derive from a man aged 25 to 45 in good health.

The rearrangement links TRBV5-1 to TRBJ2-7; possible D gene TRBD1, 6 bases. The CDR3 has 13 amino acids. Germline V CDR1 and CDR2: SGHRS, YFSETQ. V was clipped by 0 bases and J by 7 bases, with 11 bases between them. DNA of the CDR3: TGCGCCAGCAGCTTGGCCCGGACAGCAGAGCAGTACTTC. Translation: CASSLARTAEQYF.

The gene calls are TRBV5-6 and TRBJ2-7; D not resolved. Germline V gene lookup returns CDR1 SGHDT and CDR2 YYEEEE. Trimming took off 4 bases at V and 6 bases at J, with 14 bases between the two ends. The CDR3 runs to 13 residues. CDR3 nucleotide sequence: TGTGCCAGCAGCCCAAACACCGGGCTCGAGCAGTACTTC. It translates to CASSPNTGLEQYF.

This chain connects TRBV29-1 to TRBJ2-3; D is uncertain. Per the germline V gene, CDR1 is SQVTM and CDR2 is ANQGSEA. This CDR3 is built from 16 residues. Trimming stripped 2 bases from V and 5 bases from J, with 20 bases between. The CDR3 loop reads CSVESWQTGTLDTQYF. CDR3 nucleotides: TGCAGCGTTGAAAGCTGGCAGACTGGCACATTAGATACGCAGTATTTT.

This clone showed up just once. The genes are TRBV9 and TRBJ2-1, with 8 bases that match TRBD1. The trim removed 1 base at V and 7 bases at J, leaving 4 bases unmatched. CDR1 is SGDLS, CDR2 YYNGEE, per germline. This CDR3 comprises 14 residues. CDR3 bases: TGTGCCAGCAGCGTACTACAGGGGGAGAATGAGCAGTTCTTC. Amino acid sequence: CASSVLQGENEQFF.

V usage is TRBV30 and J usage is TRBJ2-7; D perhaps matches TRBD1 (5 bases). CDR1 and CDR2 from the germline V gene are GTSNPN and SVGIG (reference sequence). This CDR3 spans 12 amino acids. V was trimmed by 4 bases and J by 3 bases, leaving 10 bases between them. CDR3 protein: CAWKGHLYEQYF. The CDR3, as DNA: TGTGCCTGGAAAGGACACCTCTACGAGCAGTACTTC. The whole variable domain, remainder taken from reference TRBV30 and TRBJ2-7, is SQTIHQWPATLVQPVGSPLSLECTVEGTSNPNLYWYRQAAGRGLQLLFYSVGIGQISSEVPQNLSASRPQDRQFILSSKKLLLSDSGFYLCAWKGHLYEQYFGPGTRLTVT.